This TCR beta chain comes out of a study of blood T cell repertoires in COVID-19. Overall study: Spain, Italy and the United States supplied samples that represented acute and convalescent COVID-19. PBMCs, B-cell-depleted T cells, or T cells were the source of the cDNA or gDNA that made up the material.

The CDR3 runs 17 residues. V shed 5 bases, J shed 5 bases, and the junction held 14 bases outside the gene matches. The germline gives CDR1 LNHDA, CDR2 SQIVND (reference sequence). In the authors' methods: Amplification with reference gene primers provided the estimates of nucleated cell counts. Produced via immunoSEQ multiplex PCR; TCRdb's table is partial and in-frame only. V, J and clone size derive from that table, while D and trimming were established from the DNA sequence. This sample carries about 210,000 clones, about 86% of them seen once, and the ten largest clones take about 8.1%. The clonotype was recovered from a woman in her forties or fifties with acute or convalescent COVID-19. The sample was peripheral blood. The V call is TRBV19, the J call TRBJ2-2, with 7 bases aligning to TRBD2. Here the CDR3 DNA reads TGTGCCAGTAGTCCGCTGAGAGGGAGGGCGTGGACCGGGGAGCTGTTTTTT. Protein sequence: CASSPLRGRAWTGELFF.